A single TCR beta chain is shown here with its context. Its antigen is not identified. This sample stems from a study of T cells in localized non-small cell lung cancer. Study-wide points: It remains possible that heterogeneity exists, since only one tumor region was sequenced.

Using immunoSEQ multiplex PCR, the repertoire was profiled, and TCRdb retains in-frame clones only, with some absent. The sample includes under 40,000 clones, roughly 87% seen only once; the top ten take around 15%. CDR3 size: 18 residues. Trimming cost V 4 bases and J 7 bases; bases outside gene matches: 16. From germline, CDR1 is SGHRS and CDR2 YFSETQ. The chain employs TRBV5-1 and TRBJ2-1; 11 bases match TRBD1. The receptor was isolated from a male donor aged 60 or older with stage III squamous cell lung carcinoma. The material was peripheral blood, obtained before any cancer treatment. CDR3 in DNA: TGCGCCAGCAGCCCTGGGCTGGGTGGACAGGGGGCTCGGAATGAGCAGTTCTTC. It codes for CASSPGLGGQGARNEQFF.